This T cell receptor (beta chain) is from a study of T-cell reconstitution after alpha-beta-depleted transplantation in children. Note on this clonotype: No antigen is known for it.

Unique molecular identifiers were incorporated when the TCRbeta library was constructed. MiXCR, applied by TCRdb to the PCR reads, yields one record per CDR3 protein. Here the sample spans approximately 1,000,000 distinct CDR3 sequences, 25% to 35% being singletons. Broader study findings: Newly produced T cells mostly accounted for T-cell counts and diversity one year post-transplant.

Sequencing was performed on PBMCs, mostly from graft donor cells, taken 360 days after TCRalphabeta/CD19-depleted stem cell transplant. This receptor was obtained from a boy under two years old who had a stem cell transplant for SCID, so the T cells may come from the graft donor.

CDR3 nucleotides: TGTGCCAGCAGTTACTCCAGGGAGACGGTCGGGACCCAGTACTTC. Its protein product is CASSYSRETVGTQYF. The chain has TRBV6-5 and TRBJ2-5, with D possibly being TRBD1 or TRBD2 (5 bases each). Germline-derived CDR1 and CDR2 are MNHEY and SVGAGI. There are 15 residues in the CDR3. The V end lost 0 bases, the J end lost 7 bases, and 15 bases lay between the germline ends.